This TCR beta chain was documented in a study of blood T cell repertoires in COVID-19. Across the whole study: Sites across the United States, Italy and Spain contributed samples from acute and convalescent COVID-19. Sources were T cells, B-cell-depleted T cells, or PBMCs; the material itself was cDNA or gDNA.

Per germline, CDR1 MGHDK and CDR2 SYGVNS. Trimming removed 1 base at V and 1 base at J, with 12 bases between. The CDR3 totals 16 residues. As processed by the authors: Nucleated cell counts were estimated from reference gene primer amplification. The protocol was immunoSEQ multiplex PCR, while the TCRdb copy is restricted to in-frame clones and leaves out a portion. That table is the source of V, J and clone size, and D and trimming were worked out from the DNA. The table includes more than 120,000 clones, approximately 89% detected once. What was sequenced was peripheral blood. The chain recombines TRBV25-1 with TRBJ2-3; D gene unclear. This sequence was found in a human donor in a cohort sampled during active COVID-19. CDR3 nucleotides: TGTGCCAGCAGTGAATCCCCGAACAGACGCACAGATACGCAGTATTTT. Translated: CASSESPNRRTDTQYF.